This T cell receptor (beta chain) was captured by sequencing in a study of shared clonotypes between healthy human individuals. The overall study: CD4 naive and memory got three plates each, CD8 naive two, CD8 memory one. Regarding the study as a whole: Naive subsets tended to show greater estimated richness than memory subsets. With a few donors compared, 4.5% to 6.5% of naive CD4 clonotypes were shared.

The study ran the assay at deep level. Generated by immunoSEQ multiplex PCR, the TCRdb table keeps only in-frame clones and is missing some. The sample records about 2 million clones, 95% being singletons. As to this clone: Its antigen is unknown.

CDR1 and CDR2 from the germline V gene are SGHRS and YFSETQ. The CDR3 is made up of 13 amino acids. V dropped 4 bases and J dropped 0 bases, with 6 bases sitting between them. Sequencing was done on a sample of naive CD4+ T cells sorted from blood. Subset of the sample: CD45RA+ positively selected. This rearrangement joins TRBV5-1 to TRBJ2-3; D ambiguous. The receptor was isolated from a man between 18 and 29 years old in good health. DNA for the CDR3: TGCGCCAGCAGCGATGGAAGCACAGATACGCAGTATTTT. It yields the protein CASSDGSTDTQYF.